Sequencing of this T cell receptor beta chain was carried out in a study of T cells after yellow fever vaccination (dated by TCRdb to 2018 to 2020). Concerning the study at large: The SMART-Seq v4 Ultra Low Input RNA kit was used to prepare libraries from fractions with low cell numbers. Bulk PBMC replicates and cell subsets were isolated from blood drawn at multiple timepoints before and after both primary and secondary immunization. To follow T-cell clones before and after primary and booster YFV17D yellow fever vaccination, bulk TCR alpha and beta repertoires were sequenced over time. Two healthy male donors, one aged 18 to 29 and one aged 30 to 40 years, were included in the cohort. Summary of the overall study and its limitations: The secondary T-cell response was weaker than the primary response but faster, peaking on day 5 instead of day 15. Only a couple of donors were included in the study, so the extent to which the findings can be generalized is limited. A small fraction of clonotypes showed up in both the CD4 and CD8 compartments, probably as a result of convergent recombination. Most clones expanded after primary vaccination (about 96% of CD4 and approximately 90% of CD8) were re-detected after the booster, suggesting that broad memory maintenance occurred. Computational filtering was required because FACS-sorted repertoires could contain abundant contaminating clonotypes from the bulk population.

Read against the paper, the sample's treatment or condition label means: live attenuated yellow fever vaccine strain. At every blood-draw timepoint, two biological replicates of bulk PBMCs were collected. PBMCs were isolated from peripheral blood using a standard Ficoll-Paque protocol. RNA was extracted with TriZol from bulk PBMCs, CD4 and CD8 fractions, and dextramer-positive and dextramer-negative fractions. This clonotype was detected a few times. Its target antigen remains unknown. No base-level quality is on record; no much larger clone is a single base apart. CDR1 and CDR2 are drawn from the germline V gene: SGHNT, YENEEA. There are 13 amino acids in the CDR3, from cysteine to phenylalanine inclusive. The read is trimmed to its CDR3 DNA, 39 bases read in frame from base 1. V is reduced by 4 bases and J by 8 bases, leaving a spacing of 13 bases between them. TCR cDNA was synthesized by 5'RACE template switching, through which a universal primer site and unique molecular identifiers were introduced. Priming of cDNA synthesis was performed from both the TCR alpha and TCR beta constant segments. Two PCR steps were used to amplify libraries, with sample barcodes and sequencing adapters being added in the second step. Sequencing of libraries was performed on Illumina HiSeq 2500 (2x100 bp) or NovaSeq (2x150 bp). For the original study's pipeline: MIGEC handled demultiplexing of reads and collapsing into UMI consensus sequences, while MiXCR performed V(D)J alignment. Vaccine-responding clonotypes were identified with edgeR using replicate PBMC samples, with FDR below 0.01 and a log2 fold change above 5 up to day 15 being required. Each bulk clonotype was labeled CD4 or CD8 based on which sequenced repertoire, CD4 or CD8, contained the clonotype at higher abundance. Through fastp at Q25 and MiXCR, TCRdb rebuilt clones from the public reads, retaining in-frame beta chains. Each entry merges the rows of one CDR3 protein and shows their most common DNA and genes. What appears here as the V and J calls and clone size reflects TCRdb's work, not the paper's. The sample table records 450,000 to 550,000 distinct CDR3 sequences; just over 20% of these occur just once. The top ten hold around 16% of the sample.

The sequence joins TRBV11-3 to TRBJ2-3; a weak D assignment points to TRBD1 (7 bases agree). Sequenced material: PBMCs, taken about 21 days after the first yellow fever vaccination. The origin of this receptor is a man aged 18 to 29 who received the YFV17D yellow fever vaccine. The CDR3: CASSSTQGGTQYF. Here is the DNA: TGTGCCAGCAGCTCCACGCAGGGGGGTACGCAGTATTTT.